This T cell receptor (beta chain) is drawn from a study of beta chain features in type 1 diabetes. Study information: Across every sample, 107,917,701 sorted cells were examined in total.

Details on this clone: Its antigen is still unknown.

This CDR3 contains 15 residues. Germline CDR1 SGHVS, CDR2 FQNEAQ. Unmatched junction bases numbered 6, after V lost 3 bases and J lost 3 bases. As every portion of the isolated RNA was reverse transcribed, the sequencing read expressed TCRB transcripts. Sequenced by immunoSEQ multiplex PCR; TCRdb stores in-frame clones only, minus some. The sample holds 300,000 to 400,000 clones, over 9% seen once. A sort by CD45RO/CCR7/CD25/CD127/CD95/CD27 yielded CD4+ naive, central memory, regulatory and stem cell-like memory cells. Once sorted, every population was more than 98% pure. The study's findings and limits: Among all four CD4+ subsets, Type 1 diabetes patients had TCRB CDR3s that were moderately but significantly shorter. VDJ junctions sequenced from type 1 diabetes patients showed fewer insertions and more deletions.

The rearrangement uses TRBV7-8 and TRBJ2-3; TRBD1 aligns across 7 bases. Sequencing was done on a sample of central memory CD4+ T cells from blood. The sequence derives from a man under 40 with type 1 diabetes. CDR3 protein: CASSFRGGVTDTQYF. As DNA, the CDR3 is TGTGCCAGCAGCTTTAGAGGGGGCGTGACAGATACGCAGTATTTT. Together with reference TRBV7-8 and TRBJ2-3, the CDR3 gives the full variable domain: GAGVSQSPRYKVAKRGQDVALRCDPISGHVSLFWYQQALGQGPEFLTYFQNEAQLDKSGLPSDRFFAERPEGSVSTLKIQRTQQEDSAVYLCASSFRGGVTDTQYFGPGTRLTVL.